The TCR beta chain described here comes from a study of CD8+CD57+ T cells in acquired aplastic anemia. TCR beta VDJ and CDR3 profiling used genomic DNA as template. MiXCR, run by TCRdb on the reads, gives a single entry per CDR3 protein. The repertoire holds approximately 80,000 distinct CDR3 sequences, with around 70% as singletons. Germline values: CDR1 DFQATT, CDR2 SNEGSKA (reference sequence). The CDR3 loop spans 14 amino acids. Note on this clonotype: Its specificity is not known. Its ends do not fully match the called genes, so a read error is possible.

Patients sequenced had flow cytometry evidence of CD8+CD57+ cell expansion. Study results and limitations: Patients and healthy controls showed no significant CD8+ Simpson's diversity difference.

The chain is built from TRBV20-1 and TRBJ1-3, with D unclear. This receptor was obtained from a human donor with aplastic anemia. Source material: sorted CD4+, CD8+, or CD8+CD57+ T cells (not recorded which) from PBMCs. The CDR3 region has the DNA TGCAGTGCCAGAGGGCCGATCTCAGGAAACACCATATATTTT. Protein: CSARGPISGNTIYF.